These T cell receptor beta chains were read from a single sample in a study of T cells expressing NK-cell markers. TCRdb reworked the 5' RACE reads into one entry per CDR3 protein, no DNA. The sample has some 150,000 distinct CDR3 sequences; the top ten hold more than 35%. The specimen sequenced was blood T cells: a sorted CD56 or NKG2C T cell subset, CD4+ or CD8+ T cells, or bulk PBMC T cells (not recorded which). All receptors come from a woman in her forties or fifties in good health. Both conserved end residues are part of each CDR3. The order of the fields is CDR3 protein, J gene, V gene.

CDR3 protein: CASGPQGGNTEAFF
J gene: TRBJ1-1
V gene: TRBV12-3/TRBV12-4

CDR3 protein: CASSQDRGYYNEQFF
J gene: TRBJ2-1
V gene: TRBV4-1

CDR3 protein: CASLLLPSNTEAFF
J gene: TRBJ1-1
V gene: TRBV5-1

CDR3 protein: CAIRWGAGEAFF
J gene: TRBJ1-1
V gene: TRBV10-3

CDR3 protein: CASSSRSGSVAGELFF
J gene: TRBJ2-2
V gene: TRBV12-3/TRBV12-4

CDR3 protein: CSVVAGWDYGYTF
J gene: TRBJ1-2
V gene: TRBV29-1

CDR3 protein: CASSQVQSFTEAFF
J gene: TRBJ1-1
V gene: TRBV3-1

CDR3 protein: CSALSGRRLNEQFF
J gene: TRBJ2-1
V gene: TRBV20-1

CDR3 protein: CASSAGLAGEYQEQFF
J gene: TRBJ2-1
V gene: TRBV7-6

CDR3 protein: CSASLMGLAGVPYNEQFF
J gene: TRBJ2-1
V gene: TRBV20-1

CDR3 protein: CSAPHPRGGTFRYNEQFF
J gene: TRBJ2-1
V gene: TRBV20-1

CDR3 protein: CSARGTEQETQYF
J gene: TRBJ2-5
V gene: TRBV20-1

CDR3 protein: CASRSSKRPMNTEAFF
J gene: TRBJ1-1
V gene: TRBV12-3/TRBV12-4

CDR3 protein: CASSSQGREDTQYF
J gene: TRBJ2-3
V gene: TRBV27

CDR3 protein: CASSLDGTDEFLYGYTF
J gene: TRBJ1-2
V gene: TRBV7-9

CDR3 protein: CASSLGEAGYPGNEQFF
J gene: TRBJ2-1
V gene: TRBV5-1

CDR3 protein: CASSQGMAMNTEAFF
J gene: TRBJ1-1
V gene: TRBV4-1

CDR3 protein: CSARWQGGYEQYF
J gene: TRBJ2-7
V gene: TRBV20-1

CDR3 protein: CASSDAGTTGAQHF
J gene: TRBJ1-5
V gene: TRBV25-1

CDR3 protein: CASSTEEGMSDEQFF
J gene: TRBJ2-1
V gene: TRBV5-1

CDR3 protein: CATRGRESVQFF
J gene: TRBJ2-1
V gene: TRBV24-1

CDR3 protein: CASSLYASYNEQFF
J gene: TRBJ2-1
V gene: TRBV4-1

CDR3 protein: CASSPWFQQETQYF
J gene: TRBJ2-5
V gene: TRBV11-2

CDR3 protein: CASSPPDYQETQYF
J gene: TRBJ2-5
V gene: TRBV18

CDR3 protein: CASGIAAYNEQFF
J gene: TRBJ2-1
V gene: TRBV5-1

CDR3 protein: CASSFRLTGELFF
J gene: TRBJ2-2
V gene: TRBV27

CDR3 protein: CASGIRTGSGEQFF
J gene: TRBJ2-1
V gene: TRBV6-4

CDR3 protein: CASSLGSAWANEQFF
J gene: TRBJ2-1
V gene: TRBV5-1

CDR3 protein: CASSPGLSYEQYF
J gene: TRBJ2-7
V gene: TRBV11-2

CDR3 protein: CASSPLGLGNEQFF
J gene: TRBJ2-1
V gene: TRBV3-1

CDR3 protein: CASSPGYGYNEQFF
J gene: TRBJ2-1
V gene: TRBV7-6

CDR3 protein: CASSFILAEAFF
J gene: TRBJ1-1
V gene: TRBV7-2

CDR3 protein: CASSLEFERGNTEAFF
J gene: TRBJ1-1
V gene: TRBV5-1

CDR3 protein: CASSFVGRGHYEQYF
J gene: TRBJ2-7
V gene: TRBV7-9

CDR3 protein: CASSQVEGTSSTDTQYF
J gene: TRBJ2-3
V gene: TRBV4-1

CDR3 protein: CAISEVEGRYGYTF
J gene: TRBJ1-2
V gene: TRBV10-3

CDR3 protein: CSARDRAGDYEQYF
J gene: TRBJ2-7
V gene: TRBV20-1

CDR3 protein: CASSQDQAVYSPLHF
J gene: TRBJ1-6
V gene: TRBV4-1

CDR3 protein: CASFFTDTQYF
J gene: TRBJ2-3
V gene: TRBV7-9

CDR3 protein: CASRVPGEWDTQYF
J gene: TRBJ2-3
V gene: TRBV5-1

CDR3 protein: CASSPPGQGSHRGYF
J gene: TRBJ2-7
V gene: TRBV11-2